This T cell receptor beta chain was captured by sequencing in a study of T cells after yellow fever vaccination. Whole-study results and caveats: Contamination by abundant bulk-population clonotypes could be present in FACS-sorted repertoires. A limited proportion of clonotypes was detected within both the CD4 and CD8 compartments.

This clonotype occurred a few times. Its antigen remains unknown. Trimming took off 6 bases at V and 1 base at J, with 9 bases between the two ends. The CDR3 runs 13 residues. Germline CDR1 and CDR2: SGHTA and FQGNSA. The TCR cDNA carried a universal primer site and UMIs from 5'RACE template switching. MiXCR, run by TCRdb on the 5' RACE reads, gives a single entry per CDR3 protein. The data contain roughly 250,000 distinct CDR3 sequences, 13% of them seen just once; the ten biggest clones take up roughly 0.5%. The source material was CD4+ T cells sorted from PBMCs, sampled 45 days after the yellow fever booster vaccination. The rearrangement links TRBV7-2 to TRBJ2-5; possible D gene TRBD1, 5 bases. The TCR originated in a man in his thirties or forties who received the YFV17D yellow fever vaccine. The chain's CDR3 is CASSRQTQETQYF. The CDR3 nucleotides are TGTGCCAGCAGTAGACAGACCCAAGAGACCCAGTACTTC.